These 4 T cell receptor beta chains were sequenced from one sample in a study of T cell changes during pregnancy in multiple sclerosis (dated by TCRdb to 2018 to 2020). Library prep was done by the immunoSEQ multiplex PCR assay. As stored in TCRdb, this immuneACCESS dataset retains in-frame rearrangements with V and J assigned. A fraction of the clones does not appear; measured against another copy, unresolved V genes explain less than half of the discrepancy, and the remainder lacks a known reason. The sample has 90,000 to 95,000 clones on record, approximately 92% of them singletons. The ten largest account for 3.5% to 4.5% of the sample. The input for sequencing was peripheral blood, taken in the first trimester of pregnancy. Receptor source: a female donor with multiple sclerosis, enrolled in a pregnancy study.

The chain employs TRBV6-4 and TRBJ1-2; possibly TRBD1 for D (5 bases). Germline CDR1 and CDR2: MRHNA and SNTAGT. The CDR3 covers 13 residues. Trimming took off 3 bases at V and 5 bases at J, with 10 bases between the two ends. The CDR3 region is CASSEGEEYGYTF. The CDR3 coding sequence is TGTGCCAGCAGTGAGGGGGAGGAGTATGGCTACACCTTC.

The V and J genes are TRBV6-1 and TRBJ1-1, with 11 positions matching TRBD1. This CDR3 has 15 amino acids. Unmatched junction bases numbered 7, after V lost 4 bases and J lost 6 bases. Germline V lookup: CDR1 MNHNS, CDR2 SASEGT. DNA for the CDR3: TGTGCCAGCAGTGGCAGGACAGGGGGCGCTTCTGAAGCTTTCTTT. This sequence encodes CASSGRTGGASEAFF.

V usage is TRBV5-4 and J usage is TRBJ2-3; D not certain. V lost 3 bases, J lost 0 bases, and 11 bases lay in between. Germline CDR1 is SGHNT and CDR2 is YYREEE (reference sequence). The CDR3 is 15 residues long. As DNA, the CDR3 is TGTGCCAGCAGCTCCCGGCAGGATAGCACAGATACGCAGTATTTT. Translation: CASSSRQDSTDTQYF.

V is TRBV11-2 and J is TRBJ2-7, with 8 bases aligning to TRBD2. The J segment lost 2 bases and the V segment lost 6 bases, leaving 9 bases of the junction unmatched. CDR1 is SGHAT, CDR2 FQNNGV, per germline. The CDR3 contains 15 residues. Here the CDR3 DNA reads TGTGCCAGCAGGTTCACACTAGCGGACCCCTACGAGCAGTACTTC. As protein: CASRFTLADPYEQYF.